This TCR beta chain was sequenced during a study of blood T cells in healthy people across ages. As regards this clonotype: The antigen remains unidentified.

The V gene end was trimmed by 2 bases and the J gene end by 7 bases; junction bases not matched to a gene: 8. Germline V lookup: CDR1 MNHEY, CDR2 SVGEGT. There are 16 residues in the CDR3. Notes on the study in general: Shifts in expanded clonotypes may have been confounded by donor CMV status, which was unknown. Observed TCR beta diversity showed a strong correlation with the percentage of naive T cells as measured by flow cytometry.

The total RNA that was extracted per sample amounted to at least 6 micrograms. Primers used in a second PCR of about 7 to 12 cycles were a sample-barcoded 5' primer and a J-beta primer mix. TCRdb used MiXCR to reprocess the 5' RACE reads, holding one entry per CDR3 protein. Here the sample spans fewer than 2 million distinct CDR3 sequences, 39% being singletons. V gene TRBV6-2 or TRBV6-3 combines with J gene TRBJ2-1; 10 bases fit TRBD2. The sequence came from a human donor in good health. Sequenced sample: blood. CDR3 DNA: TGTGCCAGCAGTTACGTAATAGCGGGGGGAGCGAATGAGCAGTTCTTC. Translation gives CASSYVIAGGANEQFF.